This T cell receptor (beta chain) was captured in a study of early T cells in non-severe SARS-CoV-2 infection. Study-wide findings and caveats: Missing private and CD4 specificities, VDJdb matching favored anti-spike CD8 responses.

TCRdb called the 5' RACE reads again in MiXCR, with one record for every CDR3 protein. The profile shows about 22,000 distinct CDR3 sequences, 4% to 5% of them singletons. This clonotype was found many times. Its target is unknown. The CDR3 loop spans 15 amino acids. Germline V gene sequence: CDR1 LGHDT, CDR2 YNNKEL (reference sequence). Losses at the gene ends were 2 bases for V and 2 bases for J; bases not matched to a gene: 5. The source of this sequence is an adult who was a healthcare worker with PCR-confirmed SARS-CoV-2 infection or an uninfected control (not recorded which). V and J are TRBV3-1 and TRBJ1-1, with 7 bases aligning to TRBD1. Sequenced material: whole blood. CDR3 in DNA: TGTGCCAGCAGCCAACGACAGGGATTTAACACTGAAGCTTTCTTT. Its protein product is CASSQRQGFNTEAFF.